This T cell receptor (beta chain) was captured by sequencing in a study of control samples from healthy donors and cancer patients. Produced via immunoSEQ multiplex PCR; TCRdb's table is partial and in-frame only. The table has about 140,000 clones, 90% to 95% seen once. Germline values: CDR1 MNHEY, CDR2 SVGAGI. J was trimmed by 8 bases and V by 5 bases; bases with no gene match: 5. The length of the CDR3 is 13 residues. This sequence joins TRBV6-5 and TRBJ1-2; 10 bases are a match to TRBD1. This TCR derives from a man aged 35-49 years in good health. The source material was blood. The CDR3 nucleotides are TGTGCCAGCAGTCCGGACAGGGGGGGCGGCTACACCTTC. It translates to CASSPDRGGGYTF.